Following are 31 T cell receptor beta chains from one sample sequenced in a study of radiotherapy plus CTLA-4 blockade in lung cancer. The table came from immunoSEQ multiplex PCR; TCRdb's copy has only in-frame clones and leaves some out. The sample includes just under 60,000 clones, 75% to 85% of them seen just once. This sample comprised peripheral blood, obtained from a patient treated with radiotherapy plus ipilimumab. All receptors come from a human donor with non-small cell lung cancer who had a partial response to radiotherapy plus ipilimumab.

The gene calls are TRBV19 and TRBJ1-6, with D perhaps matching TRBD1 (6 bases). The germline V gene encodes CDR1 LNHDA and CDR2 SQIVND (reference sequence). V was shortened by 5 bases and J by 9 bases, with 20 bases between the two germline ends. The CDR3 covers 16 residues. CDR3: CASSDPRQGLGSPLHF. The CDR3 nucleotides read TGTGCCAGTAGTGACCCGCGGCAGGGGTTGGGTTCACCCCTCCACTTT.

The rearrangement links TRBV7-2 to TRBJ1-2; 9 nucleotides align to TRBD1. Per germline, CDR1 SGHTA and CDR2 FQGNSA. J lost 7 bases, V lost 1 base, and 4 bases had no gene match. The CDR3 is made up of 14 amino acids. The CDR3 reads CASSLEQGAGGYTF. The DNA for the CDR3 is TGTGCCAGCAGCTTAGAACAGGGGGCGGGTGGCTACACCTTC.

This sequence joins TRBV5-5 and TRBJ2-7, with D uncertain. The germline V gene encodes CDR1 SGHKS and CDR2 YYEKEE (reference sequence). V was trimmed by 0 bases and J by 3 bases, leaving 4 bases between them. This CDR3 comprises 12 residues. CDR3 nucleotide sequence: TGTGCCAGCAGCTTGGTCAGCTACGAGCAGTACTTC. It translates to CASSLVSYEQYF.

The gene calls are TRBV6-5 and TRBJ2-2; D unclear. Germline assignment: CDR1 MNHEY and CDR2 SVGAGI. Trimming cost V 6 bases and J 5 bases, with 7 bases left between them. This CDR3 region has 12 residues. The CDR3 coding sequence is TGTGCCAGCAGGACTTATACCGGGGAGCTGTTTTTT. It yields the protein CASRTYTGELFF.

The chain couples TRBV5-1 to TRBJ1-2; D uncertain. Per the germline V gene, CDR1 is SGHRS and CDR2 is YFSETQ. The CDR3 consists of 13 residues. V dropped 4 bases and J dropped 1 base, with 8 bases sitting between them. CDR3 sequence (DNA): TGCGCCAGCAGCCGCGAAGATAACTATGGCTACACCTTC. Translated, it gives CASSREDNYGYTF.

The V call is TRBV5-1, the J call TRBJ1-1; 8 bases line up with TRBD1. V was clipped by 4 bases and J by 5 bases; unmatched bases: 10. CDR1 and CDR2 (germline): SGHRS, YFSETQ. The CDR3 is 15 amino acids. The CDR3, as DNA: TGCGCCAGCAGCAGATTCGGACAGGGCGGAACTGAAGCTTTCTTT. This gives the protein CASSRFGQGGTEAFF.

This clone was seen only a few times. The chain is built from TRBV18 and TRBJ2-2; TRBD1 matches 8 bases. The CDR3 loop spans 14 amino acids. Trimming took 4 bases from V and 6 from J; bases not matched to a gene: 4. The germline CDR1 and CDR2 sequences are KGHSH and LQKENI. The DNA of the CDR3 is TGTGCCAGCTCACGGACAGGGAGCCCCGGGGAGCTGTTTTTT. Amino acid sequence: CASSRTGSPGELFF.

The chain carries TRBV5-1 and TRBJ2-5; D gene unclear. Trimming stripped 1 base from V and 4 bases from J, with 11 bases between. This CDR3 spans 14 amino acids. Germline CDR1 and CDR2: SGHRS and YFSETQ. CDR3 sequence (DNA): TGCGCCAGCAGCTTGCGTGTTGCAGGAGAGACCCAGTACTTC. Translated: CASSLRVAGETQYF. Full variable domain (missing parts from reference TRBV5-1 and TRBJ2-5): KAGVTQTPRYLIKTRGQQVTLSCSPISGHRSVSWYQQTPGQGLQFLFEYFSETQRNKGNFPGRFSGRQFSNSRSEMNVSTLELGDSALYLCASSLRVAGETQYFGPGTRLLVL.

This chain links TRBV25-1 with TRBJ2-7; 8 nucleotides align to TRBD1. The CDR3 contains 15 residues. Germline lookup yields CDR1 MGHDK and CDR2 SYGVNS. The V gene end was trimmed by 0 bases and the J gene end by 4 bases; junction bases not matched to a gene: 5. CDR3 sequence (DNA): TGTGCCAGCAGTGAATATAGGCAGGGGGCGTACGAGCAGTACTTC. This codes for CASSEYRQGAYEQYF.

This clone appeared a few times. CDR3 nucleotide sequence: TGTGCCAGCAGCGTGGCGGGTATCGGCACTGAAGCTTTCTTT. It specifies CASSVAGIGTEAFF. This chain connects TRBV5-6 to TRBJ1-1, with no clear D. This CDR3 contains 14 residues. The germline V gene has CDR1 SGHDT and CDR2 YYEEEE. V shed 4 bases and J shed 4 bases, with 14 bases lying between them.

As to this clone: The sample has other DNA sequences that encode this CDR3 too. The chain uses TRBV20-1 and TRBJ2-5; D not certain. Trimming removed 5 bases from V and 5 bases from J, with 9 bases in between. Germline V gene lookup returns CDR1 DFQATT and CDR2 SNEGSKA (reference sequence). The CDR3 contains 11 residues. The CDR3 DNA reads TGCAGTGCTTCCTCCGGGGAGACCCAGTACTTC. Translating gives CSASSGETQYF.

The chain links TRBV30 to TRBJ2-6, with TRBD1 identical over 12 bases. Looked up from germline, CDR1 is GTSNPN and CDR2 is SVGIG (reference sequence). J was trimmed by 4 bases and V by 3 bases; bases with no gene match: 7. This CDR3 is built from 17 residues. As DNA, the CDR3 is TGTGCCTGGAGCTCCCGGGACAGGGGGCTCGGGGCCAACGTCCTGACTTTC. Protein sequence: CAWSSRDRGLGANVLTF.

This chain joins TRBV28 and TRBJ1-2, with D perhaps TRBD1 (5 bases). V gave up 7 bases and J gave up 4 bases, with 13 bases separating them. Germline V gives CDR1 MDHEN, CDR2 SYDVKM. This CDR3 is built from 13 residues. The CDR3 region has the DNA TGTGCCAGCACCAATAAGGGGTTCTATGGCTACACCTTC. Amino acid sequence: CASTNKGFYGYTF.

This clone was found once. The rearrangement uses TRBV5-1 and TRBJ2-7; D gene ambiguous. The CDR3 has 17 residues. From germline, CDR1 is SGHRS and CDR2 YFSETQ. The V gene lost 0 bases and the J gene lost 4 bases, with 20 bases spanning the gap. The CDR3 DNA sequence: TGCGCCAGCAGCTTGGCAGGTCGACCCCCCAGTTCTTACGAGCAGTACTTC. Translation gives CASSLAGRPPSSYEQYF.

The chain recombines TRBV19 with TRBJ2-3; TRBD1 agrees at 10 bases. The CDR3 loop spans 14 amino acids. V gave up 8 bases and J gave up 2 bases; unmatched junction bases: 4. Germline V gives CDR1 LNHDA, CDR2 SQIVND (reference sequence). Here the CDR3 reads CASGQGGNTDTQYF. CDR3 coding DNA: TGTGCCAGTGGACAGGGGGGGAACACAGATACGCAGTATTTT.

Remarks on this clone: Other nucleotide sequences in the sample specify the same CDR3. The chain links TRBV5-6 to TRBJ2-7; 9 nucleotides match TRBD1. V lost 2 bases and J lost 3; bases outside the gene matches: 6. In germline, CDR1 is SGHDT, CDR2 YYEEEE. The CDR3 runs 15 residues. The CDR3 bases are TGTGCCAGCAGCTTCAACAGGGGGCGAGGCTACGAGCAGTACTTC. Protein product: CASSFNRGRGYEQYF.

The V call is TRBV7-3, the J call TRBJ2-2; unclear D gene. CDR1 and CDR2 (germline): SGHTA, FQGTGA. Trimming cost V 2 bases and J 2 bases, with 12 bases left between them. The CDR3 is made up of 16 amino acids. CDR3 DNA: TGTGCCAGCAGCTTAGAATTCGGCGGAAACACCGGGGAGCTGTTTTTT. Its protein is CASSLEFGGNTGELFF.

The count of this clone is one. CDR3 sequence (DNA): TGTGCCAGCAGTGAATTCATCGGGTACACCGGGGAGCTGTTTTTT. Protein: CASSEFIGYTGELFF. The chain uses TRBV6-1 and TRBJ2-2; D is undetermined. Trimming took off 2 bases at V and 3 bases at J, with 10 bases between the two ends. CDR1 is MNHNS, CDR2 SASEGT, per germline. This CDR3 is 15 amino acids long.

This rearrangement joins TRBV6-1 to TRBJ1-3; D is uncertain. The germline gives CDR1 MNHNS, CDR2 SASEGT. The CDR3 has 12 amino acids. The V and J ends lost 6 bases and 4 bases respectively, with 7 bases between them. The CDR3 DNA reads TGTGCCAGCAGCATAGTAGGAAACACCATATATTTT. Translation: CASSIVGNTIYF.

The chain is built from TRBV5-8 and TRBJ1-4; TRBD1 agrees at 7 bases. This CDR3 is 14 amino acids long. Germline-derived CDR1 and CDR2 are SGHTS and YDEGEE. J lost 7 bases, V lost 4 bases, and 7 bases had no gene match. The CDR3 is CASSQGTAGEKLFF. Written as DNA, the CDR3 is TGTGCCAGCAGCCAAGGGACAGCTGGTGAAAAACTGTTTTTT.

V gene TRBV7-3 combines with J gene TRBJ2-2, with D perhaps TRBD2 (5 bases). Germline lookup yields CDR1 SGHTA and CDR2 FQGTGA. CDR3 length: 14 residues. The V gene lost 2 bases and the J gene lost 6 bases, with 10 bases spanning the gap. Here the CDR3 DNA reads TGTGCCAGCAGCTTAGCTGCTAGCCCCGGGGAGCTGTTTTTT. Protein product: CASSLAASPGELFF.

The V call is TRBV18, the J call TRBJ2-2; maybe TRBD2 (7 bases). V lost 3 bases, J lost 0 bases, and 20 bases lay in between. Per the germline V gene, CDR1 is KGHSH and CDR2 is LQKENI. This CDR3 is 19 amino acids long. DNA of the CDR3: TGTGCCAGCTCACCTGGGCGCGGGGGACACCCTTCGAACACCGGGGAGCTGTTTTTT. It specifies CASSPGRGGHPSNTGELFF.

J is TRBJ2-3 and V is TRBV5-4; D remains unclear. Germline V gene sequence: CDR1 SGHNT, CDR2 YYREEE (reference sequence). The CDR3 covers 13 residues. V lost 0 bases and J lost 2, with 4 bases in between. The CDR3 sequence: CASSLGATDTQYF. CDR3 DNA: TGTGCCAGCAGCTTGGGGGCCACAGATACGCAGTATTTT.

The rearrangement links TRBV7-2 to TRBJ2-1, with D unclear. CDR1 SGHTA and CDR2 FQGNSA come from the germline V gene. Trimming cost V 2 bases and J 7 bases, with 9 bases left between them. This CDR3 region has 13 residues. The CDR3 DNA sequence: TGTGCCAGCAGCTTACCTACAGCAAATGAGCAGTTCTTC. The encoded protein is CASSLPTANEQFF.

The rearrangement uses TRBV7-9 and TRBJ2-5, with no clear D. The V end lost 4 bases, the J end lost 2 bases, and 2 bases lay between the germline ends. The CDR3 length is 11 residues. CDR1 is SEHNR and CDR2 is FQNEAQ in the germline V gene (reference sequence). As DNA, the CDR3 is TGTGCCAGCAGCTCTCAAGAGACCCAGTACTTC. Translated: CASSSQETQYF.

The chain uses TRBV28 and TRBJ2-1; 10 positions match TRBD2. V shed 5 bases, J shed 7 bases, and the junction held 14 bases outside the gene matches. This CDR3 region has 17 residues. Germline assignment: CDR1 MDHEN and CDR2 SYDVKM. As DNA, the CDR3 is TGTGCCAGCAGTAGGCTGCTAGCGGGGGCGGAAGGGAATGAGCAGTTCTTC. Translated: CASSRLLAGAEGNEQFF.

This clone was seen more than once but under ten times. V and J are TRBV6-1 and TRBJ1-5; D is perhaps TRBD1 (6 bases). V dropped 3 bases and J dropped 0 bases, with 9 bases sitting between them. The CDR3 consists of 15 residues. Germline V gives CDR1 MNHNS, CDR2 SASEGT. This chain's CDR3 is CASSEVDSSNQPQHF. For the CDR3, the DNA is TGTGCCAGCAGTGAGGTGGACAGTAGCAATCAGCCCCAGCATTTT.

The V call is TRBV7-9, the J call TRBJ2-3; the match to TRBD1 covers 7 bases. CDR1 and CDR2 from the germline V gene are SEHNR and FQNEAQ (reference sequence). The CDR3 consists of 15 residues. V was pared by 2 bases and J by 0 bases, with 2 bases of the junction left unmatched. CDR3 DNA sequence: TGTGCCAGCAGCTTAAGGGACAGCAGCACAGATACGCAGTATTTT. Its protein product is CASSLRDSSTDTQYF.

This chain links TRBV5-1 with TRBJ2-5; TRBD2 matches at 12 bases. Germline V gives CDR1 SGHRS, CDR2 YFSETQ. The V gene end was trimmed by 4 bases and the J gene end by 2 bases; junction bases not matched to a gene: 9. CDR3 length equals 17 residues. The CDR3 loop is CASSPRLAGVKQETQYF. In DNA, the CDR3 is TGCGCCAGCAGCCCTCGACTAGCGGGGGTAAAACAAGAGACCCAGTACTTC.

This clone was found once. This chain uses TRBV5-1 with TRBJ1-5; a possible D gene is TRBD1 (6 bases). The CDR3 is 18 residues long. V gave up 4 bases and J gave up 4 bases, with 24 bases separating them. Germline assignment: CDR1 SGHRS and CDR2 YFSETQ. CDR3 residues: CASSPGIDFTGFNQPQHF. CDR3 nucleotide sequence: TGCGCCAGCAGCCCTGGAATTGACTTTACAGGGTTTAATCAGCCCCAGCATTTT.

The V call is TRBV27, the J call TRBJ1-1; 7 positions agree with TRBD1. V lost 5 bases and J lost 0; bases outside the gene matches: 6. The germline V gene encodes CDR1 MNHEY and CDR2 SMNVEV (reference sequence). This CDR3 spans 15 amino acids. This chain's CDR3 is CASSIMTGMNTEAFF. The CDR3 DNA sequence: TGTGCCAGCAGTATTATGACAGGGATGAACACTGAAGCTTTCTTT.